This passage covers 26 T cell receptor beta chains from one sample sequenced in a study of blood T cell repertoires in COVID-19. Sequenced by immunoSEQ multiplex PCR; TCRdb stores in-frame clones only, minus some. Altogether some 250,000 clones are present, about 70% being singletons, with the ten largest covering 3.3%. Source material: peripheral blood. The receptors stem from an elderly woman with acute or convalescent COVID-19.

The J gene is TRBJ2-6, the V gene TRBV11-2, with 8 bases matching TRBD1. J was trimmed by 2 bases and V by 2 bases; bases with no gene match: 2. The CDR3 is 16 amino acids. Per the germline V gene, CDR1 is SGHAT and CDR2 is FQNNGV. CDR3 DNA sequence: TGTGCCAGCAGCTTACAGGGGGCAACTGGGGCCAACGTCCTGACTTTC. Translating it yields CASSLQGATGANVLTF.

The V gene is TRBV18, the J gene TRBJ1-6; no clear D. The CDR3 contains 13 residues. Germline V gives CDR1 KGHSH, CDR2 LQKENI. Trimming cost V 6 bases and J 9 bases, with 12 bases left between them. The CDR3 here is CASSLYAASPLHF. CDR3 coding DNA: TGTGCCAGCTCCCTATACGCGGCTTCACCCCTCCACTTT.

The J gene is TRBJ2-1, the V gene TRBV5-1, with D maybe TRBD1 (6 bases). Germline-derived CDR1 and CDR2 are SGHRS and YFSETQ. This CDR3 contains 16 residues. The ends were cut back, 6 bases at V and 2 bases at J, with 18 bases in the middle. The CDR3 is CASTGTGTEPYNEQFF. CDR3 sequence (DNA): TGCGCCAGCACGGGTACAGGGACGGAACCCTACAATGAGCAGTTCTTC. The full variable domain, its missing parts supplied by reference TRBV5-1 and TRBJ2-1, is KAGVTQTPRYLIKTRGQQVTLSCSPISGHRSVSWYQQTPGQGLQFLFEYFSETQRNKGNFPGRFSGRQFSNSRSEMNVSTLELGDSALYLCASTGTGTEPYNEQFFGPGTRLTVL.

The gene calls are TRBV5-4 and TRBJ1-2; TRBD1 agrees at 8 bases. The germline CDR1 and CDR2 sequences are SGHNT and YYREEE (reference sequence). The CDR3 extends over 14 amino acids. V was pared by 5 bases and J by 7 bases, with 10 bases of the junction left unmatched. The chain's CDR3 is CASRTDRVSVGYTF. The CDR3 DNA follows: TGTGCCAGCAGAACGGACAGGGTTAGTGTTGGCTACACCTTC.

This clone was picked up a small number of times. The chain recombines TRBV13 with TRBJ2-5; TRBD2 matches at 7 bases. Germline V lookup: CDR1 PRHDT, CDR2 FYEKMQ (reference sequence). Unmatched junction bases numbered 10, after V lost 1 base and J lost 2 bases. The length of the CDR3 is 17 residues. The CDR3 reads CASSLVGLVGTQETQYF. The CDR3 region has the DNA TGTGCCAGCAGCTTAGTCGGACTAGTAGGCACACAAGAGACCCAGTACTTC.

This chain uses TRBV5-6 with TRBJ2-1; 7 bases line up with TRBD1. Germline V gene sequence: CDR1 SGHDT, CDR2 YYEEEE. J lost 7 bases, V lost 4 bases, and 14 bases had no gene match. This CDR3 region has 16 residues. CDR3 nucleotides: TGTGCCAGCAGCCGATGGGCAGGGGGTAGGCAGAATGAGCAGTTCTTC. Translation gives CASSRWAGGRQNEQFF.

V is TRBV2 and J is TRBJ2-7; 7 bases fit TRBD1. Germline loops: CDR1 SNHLY, CDR2 FYNNEI. The CDR3 has 13 residues. The V segment lost 6 bases and the J segment 4 bases; nucleotides outside the gene matches: 6. The CDR3 loop reads CASREQGRYEQYF. The CDR3 nucleotides read TGTGCCAGCAGGGAACAGGGGCGGTACGAGCAGTACTTC. The full variable domain, its missing parts supplied by reference TRBV2 and TRBJ2-7, is EPEVTQTPSHQVTQMGQEVILRCVPISNHLYFYWYRQILGQKVEFLVSFYNNEISEKSEIFDDQFSVERPDGSNFTLKIRSTKLEDSAMYFCASREQGRYEQYFGPGTRLTVT.

The chain links TRBV20-1 to TRBJ2-1, with 9 bases aligning to TRBD2. The CDR3 is 15 residues long. Germline-derived CDR1 and CDR2 are DFQATT and SNEGSKA (reference sequence). Trimming at V came to 3 bases and at J to 7 bases, leaving 10 bases not matched to a gene. This CDR3 is CSASPLERGVNEQFF. CDR3 in DNA: TGCAGTGCTAGTCCCCTCGAGCGGGGGGTTAATGAGCAGTTCTTC.

CDR3 sequence: CASSSGGAANYGYTF. In DNA, the CDR3 is TGTGCCAGCAGCTCCGGGGGAGCAGCTAACTATGGCTACACCTTC. The genes are TRBV5-6 and TRBJ1-2, with D tentatively TRBD1 (5 bases). The germline V and J ends were trimmed by 3 bases and 0 bases, with 12 bases remaining between them. CDR3 length equals 15 residues. CDR1 and CDR2 (germline): SGHDT, YYEEEE.

This chain joins TRBV18 and TRBJ2-2; 8 bases map to TRBD1. This CDR3 has 16 residues. V shed 3 bases and J 1 base; nucleotides not matched to a gene: 4. Per germline, CDR1 KGHSH and CDR2 LQKENI. The CDR3, as DNA: TGTGCCAGCTCACCGACAGGGGCAGTGAACACCGGGGAGCTGTTTTTT. As protein: CASSPTGAVNTGELFF.

The rearrangement joins TRBV28 to TRBJ1-1; unclear D gene. Germline V lookup: CDR1 MDHEN, CDR2 SYDVKM. This CDR3 is 18 amino acids long. The ends were cut back, 6 bases at V and 0 bases at J, with 23 bases in the middle. Here the CDR3 reads CASSSIGEWETMNTEAFF. The CDR3 DNA reads TGTGCCAGCAGCTCGATTGGAGAATGGGAGACAATGAACACTGAAGCTTTCTTT.

The gene calls are TRBV5-4 and TRBJ2-7; no reliable D call. V was trimmed by 4 bases and J by 6 bases, leaving 14 bases between them. The CDR3 runs 13 residues. Germline CDR1 reads SGHNT; CDR2 reads YYREEE (reference sequence). This CDR3 is CASSQSEAGEQYF. CDR3 nucleotide sequence: TGTGCCAGCAGCCAAAGTGAAGCCGGCGAGCAGTACTTC.

The table lists this clone with a few counts. The V call is TRBV25-1, the J call TRBJ1-5; TRBD1 agrees at 8 bases. CDR3 length: 11 amino acids. Germline V gives CDR1 MGHDK, CDR2 SYGVNS. J was trimmed by 9 bases and V by 8 bases; bases with no gene match: 3. The CDR3 here is CASGGTGPQHF. The CDR3 region has the DNA TGTGCCAGCGGGGGGACAGGGCCCCAGCATTTT.

V usage is TRBV10-3 and J usage is TRBJ1-5, with D hard to call. The CDR3 spans 15 residues. The V end lost 8 bases, the J end lost 1 base, and 15 bases lay between the germline ends. CDR1 and CDR2 from the germline V gene are ENHRY and SYGVKD. Written as DNA, the CDR3 is TGTGCCATCGGGCGGGGTCTTGAGAGCAATCAGCCCCAGCATTTT. Amino acids: CAIGRGLESNQPQHF.

This clone came up once. The chain has TRBV5-4 and TRBJ2-1; 7 bases match TRBD2. The germline CDR1 and CDR2 sequences are SGHNT and YYREEE (reference sequence). This CDR3 spans 15 amino acids. V shed 0 bases, J shed 5 bases, and the junction held 5 bases outside the gene matches. DNA of the CDR3: TGTGCCAGCAGCTTGGGGGAGGGCCCCCACAATGAGCAGTTCTTC. Amino acids: CASSLGEGPHNEQFF.

This clone was detected only a few times. V and J are TRBV12-5 and TRBJ1-5; D is possibly TRBD1 (6 bases). Germline V gene data show CDR1 as LGHNT and CDR2 as FRNRAP. V was clipped by 2 bases and J by 3 bases, with 11 bases between them. The CDR3 has 15 residues. For the CDR3, the DNA is TGTGCTAGTGGTTTGACGGGGGGCAACAATCAGCCCCAGCATTTT. Amino acids: CASGLTGGNNQPQHF.

CDR3 sequence: CASSFHQGAVYEQYF. For the CDR3, the DNA is TGTGCCAGCAGTTTCCATCAGGGGGCTGTATACGAGCAGTACTTC. The chain links TRBV28 to TRBJ2-7, with 8 bases that match TRBD1. In germline, CDR1 is MDHEN, CDR2 SYDVKM. With V trimmed by 3 bases and J by 4 bases, 8 bases remained unmatched. This CDR3 is 15 amino acids long.

The rearrangement uses TRBV13 and TRBJ1-3, with 7 nucleotides matching TRBD1. The V segment lost 5 bases and the J segment 1 base; nucleotides outside the gene matches: 8. The CDR3 is 16 residues long. Germline CDR1 and CDR2: PRHDT and FYEKMQ (reference sequence). CDR3 residues: CASSLDRVGSGNTIYF. The CDR3 DNA sequence: TGTGCCAGCAGCCTAGACAGGGTAGGGTCTGGAAACACCATATATTTT. Full variable domain (rest looked up from reference TRBV13 and TRBJ1-3): AAGVIQSPRHLIKEKRETATLKCYPIPRHDTVYWYQQGPGQDPQFLISFYEKMQSDKGSIPDRFSAQQFSDYHSELNMSSLELGDSALYFCASSLDRVGSGNTIYFGEGSWLTVV.

This sequence joins TRBV3-1 (or the pseudogene TRBV3-2) and TRBJ2-1; TRBD1 aligns across 8 bases. The CDR3 consists of 14 residues. Germline CDR1 is LGHDT and CDR2 is YNNKEL (reference sequence). Trimming removed 0 bases from V and 13 bases from J; junction bases left unmatched: 8. This chain's CDR3 is CASSQDFRGQGQFF. The CDR3, as DNA: TGTGCCAGCAGCCAAGATTTTAGAGGACAGGGACAGTTCTTC.

The V and J genes are TRBV6-1 and TRBJ2-3; D unresolved. The V gene's germline CDR1 is MNHNS and CDR2 SASEGT. The CDR3 consists of 15 residues. V lost 2 bases to trimming and J lost 2 bases, with 11 bases between them. CDR3 in amino acids: CASSETDLITDTQYF. In nucleotides, the CDR3 is TGTGCCAGCAGTGAAACCGACTTAATCACAGATACGCAGTATTTT.

This clone was counted only a few times. The chain recombines TRBV30 with TRBJ1-5; D is possibly TRBD1 (6 bases). Trimming removed 2 bases from V and 7 bases from J, with 12 bases in between. The V gene's germline CDR1 is GTSNPN and CDR2 SVGIG (reference sequence). The CDR3 runs 13 residues. CDR3 amino acids: CAWSPGGRQPQHF. The CDR3 region has the DNA TGTGCCTGGAGTCCGGGGGGCAGACAGCCCCAGCATTTT.

This clone was observed a single time. This sequence joins TRBV30 and TRBJ2-1; the match to TRBD2 covers 13 bases. Germline lookup yields CDR1 GTSNPN and CDR2 SVGIG (reference sequence). The CDR3 runs to 13 residues. The J segment lost 7 bases and the V segment lost 5 bases, leaving 2 bases of the junction unmatched. CDR3 residues: CAWRTSGGNEQFF. CDR3 nucleotide sequence: TGTGCCTGGCGGACTAGCGGGGGAAATGAGCAGTTCTTC.

This sequence joins TRBV11-2 and TRBJ2-1; the match to TRBD2 covers 7 bases. Per germline, CDR1 SGHAT and CDR2 FQNNGV. This CDR3 contains 14 residues. Trimming at V came to 5 bases and at J to 7 bases, leaving 8 bases not matched to a gene. The CDR3 DNA reads as TGTGCCAGCAGCGCGGGGGACTCCCGAAATGAGCAGTTCTTC. It is translated as CASSAGDSRNEQFF.

This clone was recorded a few times. V is TRBV5-1 and J is TRBJ2-1; 9 bases map to TRBD2. The CDR3 spans 14 residues. V was pared by 5 bases and J by 8 bases, with 8 bases of the junction left unmatched. CDR1 is SGHRS and CDR2 is YFSETQ in the germline V gene. CDR3 amino acids: CASSLSGGRDEQFF. The CDR3 DNA sequence: TGCGCCAGCAGTTTGAGCGGGGGGAGGGATGAGCAGTTCTTC.

This clone was counted only a few times. This chain joins TRBV5-1 and TRBJ2-7; the match to TRBD2 covers 12 bases. This CDR3 has 16 residues. CDR1 and CDR2 from the germline V gene are SGHRS and YFSETQ. The ends lost 3 bases at V and 3 bases at J; junction bases unmatched: 7. The CDR3 region is CASSSRTSGVIYEQYF. CDR3 bases: TGCGCCAGCAGCTCAAGGACTAGCGGGGTTATCTACGAGCAGTACTTC.

This clone was observed a few times. V is TRBV6-5 and J is TRBJ2-5, with D possibly matching TRBD2 (6 bases). This CDR3 contains 15 residues. The V end lost 6 bases, the J end lost 5 bases, and 19 bases lay between the germline ends. In germline, CDR1 is MNHEY, CDR2 SVGAGI. In nucleotides, the CDR3 is TGTGCCAGCAGGGGGCTCCACCGGGGGTGGGAGACCCAGTACTTC. It translates to CASRGLHRGWETQYF.